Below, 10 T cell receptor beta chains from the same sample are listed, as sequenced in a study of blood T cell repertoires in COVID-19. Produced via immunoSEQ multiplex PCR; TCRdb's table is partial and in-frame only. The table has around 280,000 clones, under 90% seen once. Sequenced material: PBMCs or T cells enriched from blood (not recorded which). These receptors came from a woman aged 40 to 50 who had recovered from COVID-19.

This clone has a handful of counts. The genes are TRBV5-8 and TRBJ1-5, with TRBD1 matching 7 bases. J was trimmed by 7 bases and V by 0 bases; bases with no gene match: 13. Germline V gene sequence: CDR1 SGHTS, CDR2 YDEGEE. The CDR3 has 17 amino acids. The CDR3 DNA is TGTGCCAGCAGCTTGGGACAGGGTGCCCCTCCAAGGCAGCCCCAGCATTTT. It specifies CASSLGQGAPPRQPQHF. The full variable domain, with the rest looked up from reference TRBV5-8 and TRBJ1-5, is EAGVTQSPTHLIKTRGQQATLRCSPISGHTSVYWYQQALGLGLQFLLWYDEGEERNRGNFPPRFSGRQFPNYSSELNVNALELEDSALYLCASSLGQGAPPRQPQHFGDGTRLSIL.

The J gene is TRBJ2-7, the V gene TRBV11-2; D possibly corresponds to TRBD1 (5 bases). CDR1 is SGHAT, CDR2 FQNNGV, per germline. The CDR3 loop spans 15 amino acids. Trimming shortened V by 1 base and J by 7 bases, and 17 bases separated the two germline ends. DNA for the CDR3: TGTGCCAGCAGCTTAGTAAGGGGCCCTGCCGGAGAGCAGTACTTC. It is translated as CASSLVRGPAGEQYF.

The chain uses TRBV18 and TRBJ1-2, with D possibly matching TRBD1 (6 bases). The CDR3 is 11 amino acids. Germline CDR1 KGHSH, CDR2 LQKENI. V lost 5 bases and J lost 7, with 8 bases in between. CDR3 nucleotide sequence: TGTGCCAGCTCATGGACAGTTGGCTACACCTTC. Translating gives CASSWTVGYTF.

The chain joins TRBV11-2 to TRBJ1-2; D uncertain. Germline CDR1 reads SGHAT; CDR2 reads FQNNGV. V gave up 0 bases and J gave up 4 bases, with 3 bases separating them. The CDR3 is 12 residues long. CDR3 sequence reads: CASSLDFYGYTF. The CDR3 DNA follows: TGTGCCAGCAGCTTAGACTTCTATGGCTACACCTTC.

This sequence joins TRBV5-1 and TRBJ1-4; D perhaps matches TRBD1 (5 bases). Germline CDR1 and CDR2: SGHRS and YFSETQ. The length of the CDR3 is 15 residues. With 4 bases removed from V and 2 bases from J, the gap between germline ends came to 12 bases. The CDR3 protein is CASSVAGTTNEKLFF. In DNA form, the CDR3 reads TGCGCCAGCAGCGTGGCAGGGACTACTAATGAAAAACTGTTTTTT.

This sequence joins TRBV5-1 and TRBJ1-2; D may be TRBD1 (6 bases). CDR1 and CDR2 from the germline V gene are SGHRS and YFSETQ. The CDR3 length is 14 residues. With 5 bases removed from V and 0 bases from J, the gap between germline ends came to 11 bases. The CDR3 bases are TGCGCCAGCAGTACGGACAGCCCTAACTATGGCTACACCTTC. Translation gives CASSTDSPNYGYTF. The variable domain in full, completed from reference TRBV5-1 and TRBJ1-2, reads KAGVTQTPRYLIKTRGQQVTLSCSPISGHRSVSWYQQTPGQGLQFLFEYFSETQRNKGNFPGRFSGRQFSNSRSEMNVSTLELGDSALYLCASSTDSPNYGYTFGSGTRLTVV.

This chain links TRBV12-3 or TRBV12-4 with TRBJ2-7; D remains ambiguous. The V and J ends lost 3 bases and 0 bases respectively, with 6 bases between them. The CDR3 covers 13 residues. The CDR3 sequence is CASSLYSSYEQYF. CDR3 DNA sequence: TGTGCCAGCAGTTTGTACAGCTCCTACGAGCAGTACTTC.

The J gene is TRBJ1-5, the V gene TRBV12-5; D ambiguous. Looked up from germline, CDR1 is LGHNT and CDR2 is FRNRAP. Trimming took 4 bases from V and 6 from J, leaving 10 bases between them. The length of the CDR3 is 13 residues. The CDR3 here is CASGSSEGQPQHF. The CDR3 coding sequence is TGTGCTAGTGGTTCGTCTGAGGGTCAGCCCCAGCATTTT. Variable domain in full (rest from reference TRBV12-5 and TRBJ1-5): DARVTQTPRHKVTEMGQEVTMRCQPILGHNTVFWYRQTMMQGLELLAYFRNRAPLDDSGMPKDRFSAEMPDATLATLKIQPSEPRDSAVYFCASGSSEGQPQHFGDGTRLSIL.

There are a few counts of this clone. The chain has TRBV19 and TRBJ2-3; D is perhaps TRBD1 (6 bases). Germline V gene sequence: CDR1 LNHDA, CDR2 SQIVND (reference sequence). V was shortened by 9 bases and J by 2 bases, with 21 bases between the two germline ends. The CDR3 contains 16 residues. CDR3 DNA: TGTGCCAGCAAGTTCACCAGGGGATCGGACACAGATACGCAGTATTTT. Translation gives CASKFTRGSDTDTQYF.

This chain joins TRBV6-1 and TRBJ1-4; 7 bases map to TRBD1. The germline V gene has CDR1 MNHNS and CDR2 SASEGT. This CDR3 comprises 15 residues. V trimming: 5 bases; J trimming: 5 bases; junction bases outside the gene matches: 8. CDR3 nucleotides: TGTGCCAGCAGTTTAGGCGGGACAGTAAATGAAAAACTGTTTTTT. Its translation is CASSLGGTVNEKLFF.